Described below is a single T cell receptor beta chain sequence and its context. Its antigen is as yet unknown. V lost 2 bases and J 0 bases, leaving 2 bases between the germline ends. The CDR3 extends over 13 amino acids. Germline CDR1 is SGHTA and CDR2 is FQGNSA. These data originate in a study of T cell responses to AZD1222 COVID-19 vaccine. The study's findings and limits: After the peak T cell response, and only then, were repertoires sampled.

The table came from immunoSEQ multiplex PCR; TCRdb's copy has only in-frame clones and leaves some out. The data show 130,000 or so clones, around 83% seen once. This sequence originates from an adult in good health. The material was peripheral blood, obtained on day 0 of AZD1222 vaccination. This chain connects TRBV7-2 to TRBJ1-5; D is unclear. CDR3 bases: TGTGCCAGCAGCTTATCTAGCAATCAGCCCCAGCATTTT. Its protein product is CASSLSSNQPQHF.